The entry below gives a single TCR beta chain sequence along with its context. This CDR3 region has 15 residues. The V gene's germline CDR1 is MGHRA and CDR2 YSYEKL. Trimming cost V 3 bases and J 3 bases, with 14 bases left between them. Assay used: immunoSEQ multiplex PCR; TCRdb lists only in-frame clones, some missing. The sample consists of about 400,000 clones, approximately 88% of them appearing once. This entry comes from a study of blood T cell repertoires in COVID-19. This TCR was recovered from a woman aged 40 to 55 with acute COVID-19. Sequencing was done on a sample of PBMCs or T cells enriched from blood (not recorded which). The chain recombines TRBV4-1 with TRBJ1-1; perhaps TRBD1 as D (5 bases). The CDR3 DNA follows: TGCGCCAGCAGCCACGAGCAGGGTCAGGACACTGAAGCTTTCTTT. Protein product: CASSHEQGQDTEAFF.